This passage covers 5 T cell receptor beta chains from one sample sequenced in a study of blood T cell repertoires in COVID-19. The table came from immunoSEQ multiplex PCR; TCRdb's copy has only in-frame clones and leaves some out. Of 300,000 to 400,000 clones in the sample, around nine tenths are singletons; the top ten hold 3% to 4%. The specimen was peripheral blood. The origin of the receptors is a woman under 30 who had recovered from COVID-19.

This CDR3 is CASSLPRTSGCNEQFF. For the CDR3, the DNA is TGTGCCAGCAGCCTCCCCCGGACTAGCGGGTGCAATGAGCAGTTCTTC. This rearrangement joins TRBV3-1 (or the pseudogene TRBV3-2) to TRBJ2-1; 11 bases map to TRBD2. Per the germline V gene, CDR1 is LGHDT and CDR2 is YNNKEL (reference sequence). The CDR3 has 16 residues. With 4 bases clipped from V and 6 bases from J, the junction kept 8 bases outside the gene matches.

This sequence joins TRBV15 and TRBJ1-2, with a possible D match to TRBD1 (6 bases). The ends were cut back, 1 base at V and 3 bases at J, with 27 bases in the middle. This CDR3 comprises 20 residues. Germline CDR1 LNHNV, CDR2 YYDKDF (reference sequence). The CDR3 region is CATSRVRVATRQERYYGYTF. CDR3 sequence (DNA): TGTGCCACCAGCAGAGTGCGGGTAGCTACGCGACAGGAAAGGTACTATGGCTACACCTTC. The whole variable domain, filled in from reference TRBV15 and TRBJ1-2, reads DAMVIQNPRYQVTQFGKPVTLSCSQTLNHNVMYWYQQKSSQAPKLLFHYYDKDFNNEADTPDNFQSRRPNTSFCFLDIRSPGLGDTAMYLCATSRVRVATRQERYYGYTFGSGTRLTVV.

The chain is built from TRBV2 and TRBJ2-7; 16 bases are a match to TRBD2. The CDR3 totals 18 residues. With 1 base clipped from V and 5 bases from J, the junction kept 8 bases outside the gene matches. Germline lookup yields CDR1 SNHLY and CDR2 FYNNEI. CDR3 DNA: TGTGCCAGCAGTGAAGGGACCGGGACTAGCGGGAGGGCCCACGAGCAGTACGTC. Its protein is CASSEGTGTSGRAHEQYV.

The gene calls are TRBV5-1 and TRBJ2-1; 8 bases match TRBD2. The trim removed 4 bases at V and 7 bases at J, leaving 7 bases unmatched. The length of the CDR3 is 14 residues. Germline V gene sequence: CDR1 SGHRS, CDR2 YFSETQ. CDR3 loop: CASSIGLAGNEQFF. The CDR3, as DNA: TGCGCCAGCAGCATAGGACTAGCAGGGAATGAGCAGTTCTTC. Looking up the rest from reference TRBV5-1 and TRBJ2-1 gives the full variable domain: KAGVTQTPRYLIKTRGQQVTLSCSPISGHRSVSWYQQTPGQGLQFLFEYFSETQRNKGNFPGRFSGRQFSNSRSEMNVSTLELGDSALYLCASSIGLAGNEQFFGPGTRLTVL.

The chain joins TRBV4-3 to TRBJ1-2; 7 bases map to TRBD1. Germline loops: CDR1 LGHNA, CDR2 YSLEER. There are 13 residues in the CDR3. Germline trimming cut 4 bases from V and 8 bases from J; bases unmatched to any gene: 7. CDR3 in DNA: TGCGCCAGCAGCCGAACAGGGGAGTCGGGCTACACCTTC. Protein sequence: CASSRTGESGYTF.